Sequencing of this T cell receptor beta chain was carried out in a study of T cell repertoires in cytomegalovirus infection. As for the study in general: It can be stated that public TCR beta signatures indicated CMV infection as well as a matching HLA type. Study outcomes and limitations: CMV carriers with the relevant HLA were identified by cumulative public TCR beta family frequency. CMV-specific HLA-C-restricted TCR beta clonotypes dominated the ex vivo response.

TCRdb analysed the reads with MiXCR anew, one entry per CDR3 protein. In the table there are 500,000 to 600,000 distinct CDR3 sequences, 15% to 20% of which are singletons. This clonotype was counted at least ten times. Its antigen is unidentified. The germline V gene encodes CDR1 MGHRA and CDR2 YSYEKL. This CDR3 contains 15 residues. Trimming pared 0 bases from V and 2 bases from J, leaving 7 bases between. This clonotype originated in a human donor in good health (CMV status not recorded). Some clones in this sample may be carry-over from other donors' samples. Material for sequencing was CD8+ T cells from PBMCs. This chain connects TRBV4-1 to TRBJ2-2; D ambiguous. CDR3 sequence (DNA): TGCGCCAGCAGCCAAGATCGCGGTAACACCGGGGAGCTGTTTTTT. Amino acids: CASSQDRGNTGELFF.